This record looks at one T cell receptor (beta chain) sequence and its context. Its matching antigen is unknown. As the sequencing template, cDNA was produced by extracting RNA and reverse transcribing it. Produced via immunoSEQ multiplex PCR; TCRdb's table is partial and in-frame only. The table includes over 200,000 clones, over 60% detected once. The sample comes from a study of CD8+ T cells in alopecia areata. Background on the study: Each of the treated patients was given oral tofacitinib, 5 to 10 mg twice daily, for moderate-to-severe alopecia areata. Overall study results and limits: Possibly as an HLA-related effect, TCR sharing across patients appeared less clear than in mice. Administration of tofacitinib significantly diminished scalp clonality and expanded CD8+ clones within the top 100.

The CDR3 is 13 residues long. From germline, CDR1 is SGHAT and CDR2 FQNNGV. Trimming pared 3 bases from V and 4 bases from J, leaving 9 bases between. Documented treatment: oral pan-JAK inhibitor, 5-10 mg twice daily. The study team obtained lesional scalp punch biopsies and peripheral blood from alopecia areata patients. The source is a human donor with alopecia areata. The source was CD4+ T cells sorted from blood, collected at week 4, from a patient treated with tofacitinib. The chain links TRBV11-2 to TRBJ1-2; D is ambiguous. The CDR3 DNA follows: TGTGCCAGCAGCTTGATCGAGCCCTATGGCTACACCTTC. Amino acid sequence: CASSLIEPYGYTF.